This section outlines one TCR beta chain sequence together with its context. CD8+ and CD4+ T cells circulating in blood were sequenced for TCR beta. In the multiple sclerosis control group, patients were treatment-naive and had stable or active relapsing-remitting disease. Reverse transcription of roughly 0.5 to 1 ug RNA was carried out with random hexamers. Amplification of TCR beta CDR3 across 54 Vbeta and 13 Jbeta was performed with immunoSEQ multiplex PCR. MiXCR, applied by TCRdb to the immunoSEQ multiplex PCR reads, yields one record per CDR3 protein. The sample consists of fewer than 350,000 distinct CDR3 sequences, about 89% of them appearing once. Germline assignment: CDR1 LGHDT and CDR2 YNNKEL (reference sequence). CDR3 length equals 15 residues. Germline trimming cut 5 bases from V and 5 bases from J; bases unmatched to any gene: 10. This record comes from a study of CD8 T cells in Susac syndrome.

V and J are TRBV3-1 and TRBJ2-7; 9 nucleotides match TRBD2. The sequenced material came from CD8+ T cells from PBMCs. The TCR sequence derives from a human donor with multiple sclerosis. The CDR3 loop reads CASSSDPLAGDEQYF. In nucleotides, the CDR3 is TGTGCCAGCAGCTCAGACCCCTTAGCGGGGGACGAGCAGTACTTC.